The clone carrying this T cell receptor (beta chain) has a single count. Germline values: CDR1 MGHRA, CDR2 YSYEKL. With 1 base clipped from V and 5 bases from J, the junction kept 5 bases outside the gene matches. The CDR3 contains 15 residues. Sequenced by immunoSEQ multiplex PCR; TCRdb stores in-frame clones only, minus some. This table holds tens of thousands of clones, 91% found once. This sample is part of a study of T cell changes during pregnancy in multiple sclerosis. V gene TRBV4-1 combines with J gene TRBJ2-1; 7 nucleotides align to TRBD1. This TCR was recovered from a female donor with multiple sclerosis, enrolled in a pregnancy study. This specimen was peripheral blood, taken in the first trimester of pregnancy. CDR3 in amino acids: CASSQGDSRNNEQFF. The CDR3 DNA is TGCGCCAGCAGCCAAGGGGACAGTCGGAACAATGAGCAGTTCTTC.